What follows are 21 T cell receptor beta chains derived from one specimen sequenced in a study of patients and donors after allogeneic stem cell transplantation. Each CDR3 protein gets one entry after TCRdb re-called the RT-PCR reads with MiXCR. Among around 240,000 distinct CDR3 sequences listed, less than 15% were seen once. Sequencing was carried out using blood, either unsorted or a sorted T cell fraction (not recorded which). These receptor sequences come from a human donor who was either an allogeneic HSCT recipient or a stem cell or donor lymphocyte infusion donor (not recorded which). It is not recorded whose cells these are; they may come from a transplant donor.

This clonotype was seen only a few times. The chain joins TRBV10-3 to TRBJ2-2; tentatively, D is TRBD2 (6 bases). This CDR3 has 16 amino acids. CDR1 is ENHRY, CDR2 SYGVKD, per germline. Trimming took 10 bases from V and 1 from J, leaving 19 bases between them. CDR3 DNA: TGTGCCACCCCGGCGTACGCGGGGATGAACACCGGGGAGCTGTTTTTT. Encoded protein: CATPAYAGMNTGELFF.

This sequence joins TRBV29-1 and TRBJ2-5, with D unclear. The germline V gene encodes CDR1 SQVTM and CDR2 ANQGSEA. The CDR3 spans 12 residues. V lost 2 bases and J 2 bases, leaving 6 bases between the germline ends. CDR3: CSVEQGQETQYF. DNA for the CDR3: TGCAGCGTTGAACAAGGACAAGAGACCCAGTACTTC.

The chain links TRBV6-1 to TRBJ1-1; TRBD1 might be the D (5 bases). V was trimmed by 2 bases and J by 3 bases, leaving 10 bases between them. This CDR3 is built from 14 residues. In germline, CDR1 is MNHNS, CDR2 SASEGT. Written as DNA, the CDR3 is TGTGCCAGCAGTGAATGGGGGGAGGACACTGAAGCTTTCTTT. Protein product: CASSEWGEDTEAFF.

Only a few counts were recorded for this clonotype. CDR3 in DNA: TGCAGTGCTAGAGATAGGGGGGGAAGAAGTCAGCCCCAGCATTTT. It yields the protein CSARDRGGRSQPQHF. The rearrangement joins TRBV20-1 to TRBJ1-5, with a possible D match to TRBD1 (6 bases). The length of the CDR3 is 15 residues. CDR1 is DFQATT and CDR2 is SNEGSKA in the germline V gene (reference sequence). The V end lost 0 bases, the J end lost 6 bases, and 15 bases lay between the germline ends.

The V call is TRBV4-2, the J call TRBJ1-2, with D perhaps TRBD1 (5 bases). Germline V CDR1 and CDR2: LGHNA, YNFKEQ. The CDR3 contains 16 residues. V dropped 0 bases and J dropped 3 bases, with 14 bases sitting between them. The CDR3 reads CASSQDNTGRDYGYTF. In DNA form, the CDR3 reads TGTGCCAGCAGCCAAGATAACACAGGCCGGGACTATGGCTACACCTTC.

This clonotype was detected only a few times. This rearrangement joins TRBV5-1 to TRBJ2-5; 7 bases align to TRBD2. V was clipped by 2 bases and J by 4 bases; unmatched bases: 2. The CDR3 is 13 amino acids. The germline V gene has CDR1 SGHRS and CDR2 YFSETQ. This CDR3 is CASSFGGLETQYF. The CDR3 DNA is TGCGCCAGCAGCTTCGGGGGGTTAGAGACCCAGTACTTC.

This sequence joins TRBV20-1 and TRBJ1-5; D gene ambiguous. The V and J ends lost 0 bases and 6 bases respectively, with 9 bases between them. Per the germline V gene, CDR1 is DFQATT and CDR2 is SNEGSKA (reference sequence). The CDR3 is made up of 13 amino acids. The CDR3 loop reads CSAREREGQPQHF. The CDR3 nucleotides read TGCAGTGCTAGAGAACGGGAGGGTCAGCCCCAGCATTTT.

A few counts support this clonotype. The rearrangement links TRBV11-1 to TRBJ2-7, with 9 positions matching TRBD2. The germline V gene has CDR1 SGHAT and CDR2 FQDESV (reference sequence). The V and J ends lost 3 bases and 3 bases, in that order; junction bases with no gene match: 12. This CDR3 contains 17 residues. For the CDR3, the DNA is TGTGCCAGCAGCTTCAGCGCCTTAGCGGGAGCCAACTACGAGCAGTACTTC. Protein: CASSFSALAGANYEQYF.

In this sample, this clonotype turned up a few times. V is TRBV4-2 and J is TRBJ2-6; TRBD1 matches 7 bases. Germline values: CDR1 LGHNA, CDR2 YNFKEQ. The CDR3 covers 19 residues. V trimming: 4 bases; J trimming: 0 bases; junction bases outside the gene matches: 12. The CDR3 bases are TGTGCCAGCAGCCCCAGGACCCCAGGGGGTCTCTCTGGGGCCAACGTCCTGACTTTC. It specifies CASSPRTPGGLSGANVLTF.

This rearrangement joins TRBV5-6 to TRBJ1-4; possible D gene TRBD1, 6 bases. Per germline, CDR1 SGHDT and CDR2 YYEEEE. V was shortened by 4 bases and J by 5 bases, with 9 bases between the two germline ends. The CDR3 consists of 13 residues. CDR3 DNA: TGTGCCAGCAGCGTGGACAGCAATGAAAAACTGTTTTTT. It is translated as CASSVDSNEKLFF. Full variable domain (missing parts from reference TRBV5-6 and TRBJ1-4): DAGVTQSPTHLIKTRGQQVTLRCSPKSGHDTVSWYQQALGQGPQFIFQYYEEEERQRGNFPDRFSGHQFPNYSSELNVNALLLGDSALYLCASSVDSNEKLFFGSGTQLSVL.

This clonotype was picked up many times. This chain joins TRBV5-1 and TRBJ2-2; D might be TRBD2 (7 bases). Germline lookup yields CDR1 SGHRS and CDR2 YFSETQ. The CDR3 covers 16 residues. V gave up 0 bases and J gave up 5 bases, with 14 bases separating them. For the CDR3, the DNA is TGCGCCAGCAGCTTGGGTGCGGGGGCGCGGACCGGGGAGCTGTTTTTT. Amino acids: CASSLGAGARTGELFF.

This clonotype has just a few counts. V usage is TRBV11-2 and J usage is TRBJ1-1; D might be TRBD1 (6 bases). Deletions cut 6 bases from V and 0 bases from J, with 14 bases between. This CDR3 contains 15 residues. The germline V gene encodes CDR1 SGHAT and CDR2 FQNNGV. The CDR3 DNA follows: TGTGCCAGCAGGCCTTACGGGACACTGAACACTGAAGCTTTCTTT. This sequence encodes CASRPYGTLNTEAFF. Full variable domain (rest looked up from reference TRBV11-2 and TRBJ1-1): EAGVAQSPRYKIIEKRQSVAFWCNPISGHATLYWYQQILGQGPKLLIQFQNNGVVDDSQLPKDRFSAERLKGVDSTLKIQPAKLEDSAVYLCASRPYGTLNTEAFFGQGTRLTVV.

For the CDR3, the DNA is TGTGCCAGCAGCTTAGGTCGGACAGGGGATAATTCACCCCTCCACTTT. This codes for CASSLGRTGDNSPLHF. The chain recombines TRBV7-8 with TRBJ1-6, with 9 bases matching TRBD1. The CDR3 extends over 16 amino acids. Per germline, CDR1 SGHVS and CDR2 FQNEAQ. V gave up 1 base and J gave up 5 bases; unmatched junction bases: 3.

The chain's CDR3 is CASSWTSGGSTGGRQYF. DNA for the CDR3: TGTGCCAGCAGCTGGACTAGCGGGGGGAGCACTGGGGGGCGGCAGTATTTT. The J gene is TRBJ2-3, the V gene TRBV6-1; 14 bases are a match to TRBD2. The length of the CDR3 is 17 residues. Germline V gene lookup returns CDR1 MNHNS and CDR2 SASEGT. The V gene end was trimmed by 6 bases and the J gene end by 11 bases; junction bases not matched to a gene: 16.

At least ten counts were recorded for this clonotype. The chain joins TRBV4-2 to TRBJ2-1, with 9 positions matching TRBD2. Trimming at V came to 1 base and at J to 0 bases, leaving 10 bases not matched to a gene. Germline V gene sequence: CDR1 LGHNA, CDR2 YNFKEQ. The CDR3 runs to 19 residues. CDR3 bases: TGTGCCAGCAGCCAAGTTATAGCGGGAGCGAGGCACTCCTACAATGAGCAGTTCTTC. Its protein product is CASSQVIAGARHSYNEQFF.

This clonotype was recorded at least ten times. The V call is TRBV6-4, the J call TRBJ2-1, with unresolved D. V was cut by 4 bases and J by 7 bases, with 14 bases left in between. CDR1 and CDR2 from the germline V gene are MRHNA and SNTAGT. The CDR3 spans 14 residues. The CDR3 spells CASSVGSVGNEQFF. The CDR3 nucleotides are TGTGCCAGCAGTGTGGGGTCGGTGGGGAATGAGCAGTTCTTC.

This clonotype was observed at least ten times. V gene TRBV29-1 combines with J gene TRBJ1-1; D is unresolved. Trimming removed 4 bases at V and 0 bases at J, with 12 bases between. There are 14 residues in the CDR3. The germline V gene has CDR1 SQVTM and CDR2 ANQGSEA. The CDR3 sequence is CSVAGFGMNTEAFF. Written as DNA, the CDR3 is TGCAGCGTTGCTGGGTTTGGCATGAACACTGAAGCTTTCTTT.

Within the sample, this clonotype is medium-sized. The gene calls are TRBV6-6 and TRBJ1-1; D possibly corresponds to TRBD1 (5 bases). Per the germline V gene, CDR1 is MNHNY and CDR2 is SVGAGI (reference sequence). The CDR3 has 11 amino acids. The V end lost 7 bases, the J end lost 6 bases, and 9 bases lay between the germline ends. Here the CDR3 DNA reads TGTGCCAGCACTTGGGGGTCTGAAGCTTTCTTT. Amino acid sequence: CASTWGSEAFF.

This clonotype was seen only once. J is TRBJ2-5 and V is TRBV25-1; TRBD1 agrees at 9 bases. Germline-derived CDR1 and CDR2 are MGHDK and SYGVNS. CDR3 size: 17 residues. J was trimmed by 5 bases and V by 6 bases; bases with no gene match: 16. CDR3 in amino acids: CASSQATPQGAMETQYF. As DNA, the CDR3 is TGTGCCAGCAGCCAGGCGACCCCACAGGGGGCGATGGAGACCCAGTACTTC.

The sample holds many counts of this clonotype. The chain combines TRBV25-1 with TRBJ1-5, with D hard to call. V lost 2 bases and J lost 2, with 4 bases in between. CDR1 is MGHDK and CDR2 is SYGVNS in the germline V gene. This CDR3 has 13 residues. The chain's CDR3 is CASSEHGNQPQHF. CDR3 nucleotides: TGTGCCAGCAGTGAACATGGCAATCAGCCCCAGCATTTT.

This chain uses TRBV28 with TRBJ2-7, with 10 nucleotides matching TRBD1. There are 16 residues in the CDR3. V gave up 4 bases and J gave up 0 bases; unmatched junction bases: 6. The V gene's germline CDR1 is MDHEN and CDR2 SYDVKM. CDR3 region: CASSSARTGGSYEQYF. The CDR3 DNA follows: TGTGCCAGCAGTTCTGCCCGGACAGGGGGCTCCTACGAGCAGTACTTC. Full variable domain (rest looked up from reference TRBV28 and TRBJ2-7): DVKVTQSSRYLVKRTGEKVFLECVQDMDHENMFWYRQDPGLGLRLIYFSYDVKMKEKGDIPEGYSVSREKKERFSLILESASTNQTSMYLCASSSARTGGSYEQYFGPGTRLTVT.